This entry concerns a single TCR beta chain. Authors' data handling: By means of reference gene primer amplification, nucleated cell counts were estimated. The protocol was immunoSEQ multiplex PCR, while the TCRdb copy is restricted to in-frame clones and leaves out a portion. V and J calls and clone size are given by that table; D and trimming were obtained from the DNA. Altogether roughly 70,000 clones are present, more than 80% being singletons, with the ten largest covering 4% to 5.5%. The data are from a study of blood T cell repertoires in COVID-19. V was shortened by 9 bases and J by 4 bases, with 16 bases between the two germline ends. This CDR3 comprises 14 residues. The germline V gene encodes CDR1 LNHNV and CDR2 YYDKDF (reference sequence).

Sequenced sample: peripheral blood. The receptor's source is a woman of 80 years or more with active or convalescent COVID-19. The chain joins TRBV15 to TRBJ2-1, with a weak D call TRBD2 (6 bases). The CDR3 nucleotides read TGTGCCACGGGTGGAAGGGACTCTTACAATGAGCAGTTCTTC. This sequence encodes CATGGRDSYNEQFF.